This record covers a single T cell receptor beta chain. Its matching antigen is unknown. Clones were read by immunoSEQ multiplex PCR, and TCRdb kept only the in-frame ones, dropping some. The sample yields just over 95,000 clones, about 89% seen once. This sample was included in a study of T cell responses to AZD1222 COVID-19 vaccine. Whole-study results and caveats: Baseline seropositives among AZD1222 recipients totaled only five to seven. The donors showed a predominance of white British ancestry and of females, with possible underestimation of clonal diversity.

With 5 bases removed from V and 5 bases from J, the gap between germline ends came to 18 bases. CDR1 SGHAT and CDR2 FQNNGV come from the germline V gene. This CDR3 is 15 amino acids long. The sequence was obtained from an adult in good health. The sample here was peripheral blood, taken on day 0 of AZD1222 vaccination. J is TRBJ2-5 and V is TRBV11-2; D possibly corresponds to TRBD2 (6 bases). The CDR3 sequence: CASSLRSAGRETQYF. In DNA form, the CDR3 reads TGTGCCAGCAGCCTCCGGTCGGCGGGGAGGGAGACCCAGTACTTC.